These T cell receptor beta chains were read from a single sample in a study of cytomegalovirus exposure and HLA in healthy donors. Assay: immunoSEQ multiplex PCR; the TCRdb copy retains only in-frame clones and omits some. The sample shows fewer than 350,000 clones, over 85% of them seen only once. Sequencing input: PBMCs. The source of these receptors is a woman aged 18 to 35 in good health and CMV-seronegative. Both conserved end residues are part of each CDR3. D genes are given only for firm matches. Clone size is stated in some rows and not others, as once, few, many or a class when expanded.

clone size	D gene	J gene	V gene	CDR3 DNA	CDR3 protein
.	TRBD1	TRBJ1-1	TRBV18	TGTGCCAGCTCACTAAACGGACAGGGTGGAACTGAAGCTTTCTTT	CASSLNGQGGTEAFF
.	.	TRBJ1-5	TRBV5-1	TGCGCCAGCAGCTTGGACCAGAGCAATCAGCCCCAGCATTTT	CASSLDQSNQPQHF
.	.	TRBJ1-1	TRBV5-1	TGCGCCAGCAGCTTTTTGACAGGGAACACTGAAGCTTTCTTT	CASSFLTGNTEAFF
.	TRBD1	TRBJ1-4	TRBV4-2	TGTGCCAGCAGCTTGGGACAGGCCGTGGGGTGGGAAGAAAAACTGTTTTTT	CASSLGQAVGWEEKLFF
once	.	TRBJ1-2	TRBV19	TGTGCCAGTATGGGAGGGACGGCATATATTTATGGCTACACCTTC	CASMGGTAYIYGYTF
.	.	TRBJ2-3	TRBV10-1	TGCGCCAGCAGTGACGGGGCAGGAGGGGTCGCAGATACGCAGTATTTT	CASSDGAGGVADTQYF
once	.	TRBJ2-7	TRBV18	TGTGCCAGCTCACCACGTTACGTAGTCGACGAGCAGTACTTC	CASSPRYVVDEQYF
.	TRBD1	TRBJ2-7	TRBV29-1	TGCAGCGTTGAACTTCAAGCCGGGACAGCCTTGGGCGAGCAGTACTTC	CSVELQAGTALGEQYF
.	.	TRBJ1-6	TRBV19	TGTGCCAGCAACAGGGACCGCTCCATAAGTTCACCCCTCCACTTT	CASNRDRSISSPLHF
.	.	TRBJ1-2	TRBV9	TGTGCCAGCAGCGTAGAATCGGGACATGACTATGGCTACACCTTC	CASSVESGHDYGYTF
.	.	TRBJ1-5	TRBV6-6	TGTGCCTCTACTCCGCGGGGGAATCAGCCCCAGCATTTT	CASTPRGNQPQHF
.	TRBD1	TRBJ1-3	TRBV4-2	TGTGCCAGCAGCCACCTAGCGGGACAGGGAAACACCATATATTTT	CASSHLAGQGNTIYF
.	.	TRBJ1-3	TRBV7-6	TGTGCCAGCAGCACCGGACACGGTGCTGGAAACACCATATATTTT	CASSTGHGAGNTIYF
.	.	TRBJ1-5	TRBV27	TGTGCCAGCAGTTTATTCCAGGATAGCAATCAGCCCCAGCATTTT	CASSLFQDSNQPQHF
.	.	TRBJ2-5	TRBV5-5	TGTGCCAGCAGCTACGAGGGTCGGGAGACCCAGTACTTC	CASSYEGRETQYF
.	.	TRBJ2-5	TRBV29-1	TGCAGCGTTTTCGGAGGATCACACCAAGAGACCCAGTACTTC	CSVFGGSHQETQYF
.	TRBD2	TRBJ2-1	TRBV9	TGTGCCAGCAGCGTAGGGAAATCCTCGGGAGGGACTACCGAGGAGCAGTTCTTC	CASSVGKSSGGTTEEQFF
.	TRBD2	TRBJ2-3	TRBV30	TGTGCCTGGAGGGGGACTAGCGGGGTAGATACGCAGTATTTT	CAWRGTSGVDTQYF
.	TRBD1	TRBJ1-2	TRBV27	TGTGCCAGCAGTTTATCCCCCGACAGGGTGAGCGATGGCTACACCTTC	CASSLSPDRVSDGYTF
.	.	TRBJ1-3	TRBV5-1	TGCGCCAGCAGCTTGACAGGGTCCTCTGGAAACACCATATATTTT	CASSLTGSSGNTIYF
.	TRBD1	TRBJ2-1	TRBV6-5	TGTGCCAGCAGCTCTTACAGGGGGAAGACCAATGAGCAGTTCTTC	CASSSYRGKTNEQFF
.	.	TRBJ1-2	TRBV5-1	TGCGCCAGCAGCTTGGCTTTTGACAGCCCGATCTATGGCTACACCTTC	CASSLAFDSPIYGYTF
.	.	TRBJ2-7	TRBV7-2	TGTGCCAGCACCCTAAGAGGTGTAGTTAGCCCCCACGAGCAGTACTTC	CASTLRGVVSPHEQYF
.	TRBD1	TRBJ1-2	TRBV7-3	TGTGCCAGCAGCTACGGGACAGGTCACGGCTACACCTTC	CASSYGTGHGYTF
.	TRBD1	TRBJ2-7	TRBV2	TGTGCCAGCAGTCCGGGACAGGGCAACAACGAGCAGTACTTC	CASSPGQGNNEQYF
few	TRBD1	TRBJ1-2	TRBV30	TGTGCCTGGAGCCCCGGGACAGACAACTATGGCTACACCTTC	CAWSPGTDNYGYTF
.	TRBD2	TRBJ2-1	TRBV10-1	TGCGCCAGCAGCTCGAGCGGGGGGGCCTACAATGAGCAGTTCTTC	CASSSSGGAYNEQFF
.	.	TRBJ1-4	TRBV5-1	TGCGCCAGCAGCTTGCAGGGTTTTAAAGAAAAACTGTTTTTT	CASSLQGFKEKLFF
.	TRBD1	TRBJ1-5	TRBV7-2	TGTGCCAGCAGAGACAGGGGCACTCAGCCCCAGCATTTT	CASRDRGTQPQHF